A selection of T cell receptor beta chains follows, all from one sample in a study of T-cell reconstitution after alpha-beta-depleted transplantation in children. TCRdb reanalysed the PCR reads using MiXCR and keeps one entry per CDR3 protein. This sample carries around 200,000 distinct CDR3 sequences, roughly 9.1% of them seen once, and the ten largest clones take 35% to 45%. The sequencing here drew on PBMCs, mostly from graft donor cells, taken 360 days after TCRalphabeta/CD19-depleted stem cell transplant. The origin of the receptors is a male patient aged 2 to 10 who had a stem cell transplant for acute myeloid leukemia, so the T cells may come from the graft donor. Each CDR3 is given with its conserved first and last residue. Clone size is not always given. Where it is, it says once, few, many or a class for expanded clones.

cdr3_aa	clone_size	v_call	j_call
CAISDRGNQPQHF	few	TRBV10-3	TRBJ1-5
CSAYNRGRAYEQYF	once	TRBV20-1	TRBJ2-7
CASSEAVTGAETQYF	.	TRBV2	TRBJ2-5
CASSLLSLGNPADTQYF	many	TRBV28	TRBJ2-3
CASSLSSEVTEAFF	many	TRBV5-1	TRBJ1-1
CASSLEPGTDTQYF	.	TRBV5-1	TRBJ2-3
CAISATGSGTGELFF	few	TRBV10-3	TRBJ2-2
CASSDRGRMETQYF	.	TRBV12-3/TRBV12-4	TRBJ2-5
CASRPTGGAHHNEQFF	.	TRBV12-3/TRBV12-4	TRBJ2-1
CSVTAWTGEETQYF	few	TRBV29-1	TRBJ2-5
CSAIPLGLAGGGALETQYF	few	TRBV20-1	TRBJ2-5
CSARFGQETQYF	few	TRBV20-1	TRBJ2-5
CASRSGGASDTQYF	.	TRBV7-2	TRBJ2-3
CASSPYEREETQYF	.	TRBV9	TRBJ2-5
CSVAPGTQAFF	.	TRBV29-1	TRBJ1-1
CASSAVRGELFF	many	TRBV25-1	TRBJ2-2
CTFARETQYF	many	TRBV29-1	TRBJ2-5
CASREGAEDEQYF	many	TRBV28	TRBJ2-7
CANGASGSNEQFF	.	TRBV12-3/TRBV12-4	TRBJ2-1
CASSQIDGYGYTF	.	TRBV7-9	TRBJ1-2
CASRGPNQPQHF	many	TRBV6-5	TRBJ1-5
CASSPIPQGVWDTEAFF	.	TRBV18	TRBJ1-1
CASSYSLTGYEQYF	many	TRBV6-5	TRBJ2-7
CASSPNGGAGQETQYF	few	TRBV28	TRBJ2-5
CASSSFGLQGTSYEQYF	.	TRBV7-9	TRBJ2-7